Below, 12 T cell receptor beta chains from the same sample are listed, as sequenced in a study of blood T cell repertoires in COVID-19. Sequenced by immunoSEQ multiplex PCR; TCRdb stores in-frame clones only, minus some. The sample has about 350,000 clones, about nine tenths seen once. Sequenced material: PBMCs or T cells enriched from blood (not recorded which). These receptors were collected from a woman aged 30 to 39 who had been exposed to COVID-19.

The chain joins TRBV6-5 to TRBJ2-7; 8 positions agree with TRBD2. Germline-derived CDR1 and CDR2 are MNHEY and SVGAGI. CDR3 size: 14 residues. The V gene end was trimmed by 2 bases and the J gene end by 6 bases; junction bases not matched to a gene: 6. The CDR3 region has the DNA TGTGCCAGCAGTTACCAGCGGGAGATTAGCGAGCAGTACTTC. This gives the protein CASSYQREISEQYF.

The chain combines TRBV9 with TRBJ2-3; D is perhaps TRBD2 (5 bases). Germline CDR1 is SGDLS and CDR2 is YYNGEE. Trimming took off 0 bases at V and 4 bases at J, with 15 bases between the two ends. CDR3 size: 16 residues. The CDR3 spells CASSVAPLARADTQYF. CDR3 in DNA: TGTGCCAGCAGCGTAGCTCCGCTAGCAAGGGCAGATACGCAGTATTTT.

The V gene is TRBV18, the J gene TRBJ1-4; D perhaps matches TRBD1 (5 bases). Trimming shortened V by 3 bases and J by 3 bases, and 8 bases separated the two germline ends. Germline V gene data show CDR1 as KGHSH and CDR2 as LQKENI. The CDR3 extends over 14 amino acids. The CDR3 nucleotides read TGTGCCAGCTCACCGGGACTGTCTAATGAAAAACTGTTTTTT. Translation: CASSPGLSNEKLFF.

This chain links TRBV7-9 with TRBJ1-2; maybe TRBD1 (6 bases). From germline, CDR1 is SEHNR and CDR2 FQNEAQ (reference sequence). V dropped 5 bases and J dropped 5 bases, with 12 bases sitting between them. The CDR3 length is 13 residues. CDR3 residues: CASSAGTLYGYTF. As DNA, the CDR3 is TGTGCCAGCAGCGCTGGGACATTGTATGGCTACACCTTC.

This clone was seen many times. CDR3 sequence: CASSSRTGVNTEAFF. The CDR3 DNA follows: TGTGCCAGCAGTTCGCGGACAGGGGTCAACACTGAAGCTTTCTTT. The chain couples TRBV6-2 or TRBV6-3 to TRBJ1-1; 9 nucleotides align to TRBD1. The length of the CDR3 is 15 residues. J lost 2 bases, V lost 4 bases, and 5 bases had no gene match. Germline V gene data show CDR1 as MNHEY and CDR2 as SVGEGT.

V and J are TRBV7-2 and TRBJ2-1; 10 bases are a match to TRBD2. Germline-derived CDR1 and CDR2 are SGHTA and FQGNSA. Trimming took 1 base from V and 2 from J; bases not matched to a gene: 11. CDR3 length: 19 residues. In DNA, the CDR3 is TGTGCCAGCAGCTTAGTATCTAGCGGGAGTGTATGGGCCTACAATGAGCAGTTCTTC. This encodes CASSLVSSGSVWAYNEQFF.

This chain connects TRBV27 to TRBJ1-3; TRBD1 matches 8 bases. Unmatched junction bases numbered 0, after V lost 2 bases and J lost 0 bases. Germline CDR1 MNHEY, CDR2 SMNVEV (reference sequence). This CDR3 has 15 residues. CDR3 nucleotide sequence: TGTGCCAGCAGTTTACAGGGGGCCTCTGGAAACACCATATATTTT. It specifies CASSLQGASGNTIYF.

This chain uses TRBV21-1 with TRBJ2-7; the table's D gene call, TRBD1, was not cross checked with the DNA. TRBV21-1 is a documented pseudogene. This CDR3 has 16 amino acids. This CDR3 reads CASSKVGRDRSYEQYF. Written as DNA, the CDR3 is TGTGCCAGCAGCAAAGTTGGCAGGGACAGGTCCTACGAGCAGTACTTC.

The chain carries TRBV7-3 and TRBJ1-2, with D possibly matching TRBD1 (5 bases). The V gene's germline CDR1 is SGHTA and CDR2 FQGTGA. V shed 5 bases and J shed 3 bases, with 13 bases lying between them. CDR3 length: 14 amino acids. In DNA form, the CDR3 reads TGTGCCAGCAGCCCCGGGGGGACCGACTATGGCTACACCTTC. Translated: CASSPGGTDYGYTF.

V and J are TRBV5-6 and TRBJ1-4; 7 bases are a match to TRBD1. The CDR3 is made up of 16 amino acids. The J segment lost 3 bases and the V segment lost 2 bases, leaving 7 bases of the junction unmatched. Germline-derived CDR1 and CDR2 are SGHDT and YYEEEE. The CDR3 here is CASSFRSGTANEKLFF. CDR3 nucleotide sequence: TGTGCCAGCAGCTTTAGGTCCGGGACAGCTAATGAAAAACTGTTTTTT.

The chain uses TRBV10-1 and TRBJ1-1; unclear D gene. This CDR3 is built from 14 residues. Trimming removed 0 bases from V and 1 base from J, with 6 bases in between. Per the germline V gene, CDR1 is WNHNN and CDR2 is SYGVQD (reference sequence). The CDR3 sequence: CASSESTRNTEAFF. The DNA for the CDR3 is TGCGCCAGCAGTGAGTCTACCAGGAACACTGAAGCTTTCTTT.

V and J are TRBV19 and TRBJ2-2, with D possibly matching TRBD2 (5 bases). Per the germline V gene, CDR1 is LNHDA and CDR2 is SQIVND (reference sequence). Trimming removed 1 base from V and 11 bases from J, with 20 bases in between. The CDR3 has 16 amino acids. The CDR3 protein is CASSIVSGIGNLELFF. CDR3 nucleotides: TGTGCCAGTAGTATAGTCTCCGGGATCGGTAACCTCGAGCTGTTTTTT.